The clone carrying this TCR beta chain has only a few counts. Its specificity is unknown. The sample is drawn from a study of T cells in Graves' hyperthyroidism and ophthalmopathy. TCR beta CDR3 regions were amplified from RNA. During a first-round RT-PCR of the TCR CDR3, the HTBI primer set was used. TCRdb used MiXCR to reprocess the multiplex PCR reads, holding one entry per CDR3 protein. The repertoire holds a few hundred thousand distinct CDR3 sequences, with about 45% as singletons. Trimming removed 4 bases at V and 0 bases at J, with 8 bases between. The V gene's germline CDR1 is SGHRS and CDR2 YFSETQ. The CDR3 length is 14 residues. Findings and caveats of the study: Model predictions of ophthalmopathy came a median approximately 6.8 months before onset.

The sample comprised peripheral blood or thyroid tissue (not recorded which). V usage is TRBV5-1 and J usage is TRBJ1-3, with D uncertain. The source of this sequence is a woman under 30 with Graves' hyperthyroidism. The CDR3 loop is CASSPLDSGNTIYF. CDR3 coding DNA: TGCGCCAGCAGCCCCCTTGACTCTGGAAACACCATATATTTT.